This entry lists 18 T cell receptor beta chains sequenced from one sample in a study of blood T cell repertoires in COVID-19. Generated by immunoSEQ multiplex PCR, the TCRdb table keeps only in-frame clones and is missing some. This table has under 150,000 clones, roughly 84% appearing once. The sample comprised PBMCs or T cells enriched from blood (not recorded which). These receptors were collected from a man aged 45-65 years in a cohort exposed to, infected with or recovered from COVID-19 (not recorded which).

This chain joins TRBV7-6 and TRBJ1-1; D gene unclear. The germline CDR1 and CDR2 sequences are SGHVS and FNYEAQ. The length of the CDR3 is 12 residues. V shed 2 bases and J shed 11 bases, with 12 bases lying between them. For the CDR3, the DNA is TGTGCCAGCAGCTTACTGGGAGGAGGGGCTTTCTTT. It specifies CASSLLGGGAFF.

The rearrangement joins TRBV9 to TRBJ2-5, with TRBD1 matching over 7 bases. The ends lost 10 bases at V and 2 bases at J; junction bases unmatched: 8. This CDR3 spans 13 amino acids. Germline assignment: CDR1 SGDLS and CDR2 YYNGEE. CDR3 residues: CAGRQGVQETQYF. CDR3 coding DNA: TGTGCCGGCCGACAGGGTGTACAAGAGACCCAGTACTTC. The full variable domain, in which reference TRBV9 and TRBJ2-5 provide the parts outside the CDR3, is DSGVTQTPKHLITATGQRVTLRCSPRSGDLSVYWYQQSLDQGLQFLIQYYNGEERAKGNILERFSAQQFPDLHSELNLSSLELGDSALYFCAGRQGVQETQYFGPGTRLLVL.

The rearrangement links TRBV18 to TRBJ1-1, with a weak D call TRBD1 (5 bases). With 0 bases removed from V and 4 bases from J, the gap between germline ends came to 6 bases. This CDR3 is built from 13 residues. Germline values: CDR1 KGHSH, CDR2 LQKENI. The CDR3 region has the DNA TGTGCCAGCTCACCACCAGGGGTCACTGAAGCTTTCTTT. It is translated as CASSPPGVTEAFF. The whole variable domain, filled in from reference TRBV18 and TRBJ1-1, reads NAGVMQNPRHLVRRRGQEARLRCSPMKGHSHVYWYRQLPEEGLKFMVYLQKENIIDESGMPKERFSAEFPKEGPSILRIQQVVRGDSAAYFCASSPPGVTEAFFGQGTRLTVV.

Only a few counts were recorded for this clone. The J gene is TRBJ2-1, the V gene TRBV24-1; D might be TRBD1 (6 bases). The germline V gene encodes CDR1 KGHDR and CDR2 SFDVKD. The CDR3 is 13 residues long. Trimming left V 5 bases short and J 8 bases short, with 12 bases between. The CDR3 reads CATSVSGGDEQFF. CDR3 nucleotide sequence: TGTGCCACCAGTGTCTCTGGGGGCGATGAGCAGTTCTTC.

Worth noting for this clone: Relative to the germline gene, one junction end is altered; a read error may explain this. The chain's CDR3 is CASSPLATTSSTDTRYF. The CDR3 region has the DNA TGCGCCAGCAGTCCTCTAGCCACAACTTCTAGCACAGATACGCGGTATTTT. The chain recombines TRBV10-2 with TRBJ2-3; possible D gene TRBD2, 5 bases. Looked up from germline, CDR1 is WSHSY and CDR2 is SAAADI. The CDR3 length is 17 residues.

The V gene is TRBV5-5, the J gene TRBJ2-1; 7 nucleotides agree with TRBD2. CDR1 is SGHKS, CDR2 YYEKEE, per germline (reference sequence). There are 14 residues in the CDR3. J lost 5 bases, V lost 4 bases, and 6 bases had no gene match. The CDR3 region has the DNA TGTGCCAGCAGCCGAACAGGACTAGACAATGAGCAGTTCTTC. Protein: CASSRTGLDNEQFF.

The chain joins TRBV19 to TRBJ2-1; D perhaps matches TRBD1 (6 bases). CDR1 and CDR2 from the germline V gene are LNHDA and SQIVND (reference sequence). CDR3 length equals 13 residues. V shed 10 bases and J shed 7 bases, with 17 bases lying between them. CDR3 bases: TGTGCCACTGGGACACAGCGCGGGAATGAGCAGTTCTTC. Translated: CATGTQRGNEQFF. The full variable domain, completed using reference TRBV19 and TRBJ2-1, is DGGITQSPKYLFRKEGQNVTLSCEQNLNHDAMYWYRQDPGQGLRLIYYSQIVNDFQKGDIAEGYSVSREKKESFPLTVTSAQKNPTAFYLCATGTQRGNEQFFGPGTRLTVL.

J is TRBJ1-1 and V is TRBV7-6; TRBD1 matches 7 bases. The CDR3 runs 15 residues. The ends lost 3 bases at V and 0 bases at J; junction bases unmatched: 4. Germline V lookup: CDR1 SGHVS, CDR2 FNYEAQ. The CDR3 protein is CASSLAGTVNTEAFF. Written as DNA, the CDR3 is TGTGCCAGCAGCTTGGCCGGGACAGTGAACACTGAAGCTTTCTTT.

The rearrangement links TRBV30 to TRBJ1-2; possibly TRBD1 for D (6 bases). V dropped 2 bases and J dropped 7 bases, with 17 bases sitting between them. The length of the CDR3 is 14 residues. Germline lookup yields CDR1 GTSNPN and CDR2 SVGIG (reference sequence). DNA of the CDR3: TGTGCCTGGAGTTCACAGGGACGAGGGATTGGCTACACCTTC. Protein product: CAWSSQGRGIGYTF.

The V gene is TRBV30, the J gene TRBJ1-3; D not certain. Between the trimmed V and J ends, which lost 3 bases and 0 bases, there was a span of 3 bases. The CDR3 totals 12 residues. CDR1 is GTSNPN and CDR2 is SVGIG in the germline V gene (reference sequence). DNA of the CDR3: TGTGCCTGGAGCCTCTCTGGAAACACCATATATTTT. Its protein is CAWSLSGNTIYF.

The rearrangement uses TRBV10-3 and TRBJ2-1; D unclear. Deletions cut 10 bases from V and 3 bases from J, with 13 bases between. From germline, CDR1 is ENHRY and CDR2 SYGVKD. The CDR3 extends over 13 amino acids. The CDR3 coding sequence is TGTGCCACCCGTCTGGTCGGCTACAATGAGCAGTTCTTC. Encoded protein: CATRLVGYNEQFF.

The V and J genes are TRBV19 and TRBJ2-3; 7 nucleotides agree with TRBD2. Germline loops: CDR1 LNHDA, CDR2 SQIVND (reference sequence). V trimming: 10 bases; J trimming: 4 bases; junction bases outside the gene matches: 11. The CDR3 length is 14 residues. The CDR3 protein is CATRLGGGPDTQYF. The CDR3 DNA reads TGTGCCACCAGGTTAGGCGGGGGTCCAGATACGCAGTATTTT.

This clone was counted ten times or more. The V and J genes are TRBV5-6 and TRBJ1-6; D uncertain. This CDR3 is 13 amino acids long. V was cut by 0 bases and J by 7 bases, with 5 bases left in between. From germline, CDR1 is SGHDT and CDR2 YYEEEE. The CDR3 nucleotides are TGTGCCAGCAGCTTGGGCGGAAATTCACCCCTCCACTTT. Its translation: CASSLGGNSPLHF.

The count of this clone is one. The J gene is TRBJ2-3, the V gene TRBV6-6, with a possible D match to TRBD2 (6 bases). Germline-derived CDR1 and CDR2 are MNHNY and SVGAGI (reference sequence). V lost 8 bases and J lost 7, with 22 bases in between. This CDR3 spans 15 amino acids. Here the CDR3 DNA reads TGTGCCAGCCAGTTGTTCGCGTCGGGAGATCATACGCAGTATTTT. Encoded protein: CASQLFASGDHTQYF.

The V and J genes are TRBV24-1 and TRBJ2-1; possible D gene TRBD1, 6 bases. Trimming took off 2 bases at V and 10 bases at J, with 11 bases between the two ends. The germline CDR1 and CDR2 sequences are KGHDR and SFDVKD. CDR3 size: 13 residues. This CDR3 is CATSDSWGREQFF. The CDR3 DNA reads as TGTGCCACCAGTGATTCTTGGGGGCGGGAGCAGTTCTTC.

The chain employs TRBV29-1 and TRBJ1-1; 8 positions match TRBD1. Unmatched junction bases numbered 4, after V lost 5 bases and J lost 5 bases. The CDR3 is 12 residues long. The germline V gene has CDR1 SQVTM and CDR2 ANQGSEA. CDR3: CSVFTGGTEAFF. DNA of the CDR3: TGCAGCGTTTTTACAGGGGGAACTGAAGCTTTCTTT.

This chain uses TRBV2 with TRBJ2-4; 16 bases line up with TRBD2. Trimming removed 6 bases from V and 2 bases from J; junction bases left unmatched: 10. Germline-derived CDR1 and CDR2 are SNHLY and FYNNEI. This CDR3 is 19 amino acids long. The CDR3 DNA sequence: TGTGCCAGCAGGTTGGGACTAGCGGGAGGGCGATTCCCCAAAAACATTCAGTACTTC. Its translation is CASRLGLAGGRFPKNIQYF.

V gene TRBV7-2 combines with J gene TRBJ1-1; no clear D gene. V lost 1 base, J lost 0 bases, and 9 bases lay in between. The V gene's germline CDR1 is SGHTA and CDR2 FQGNSA. CDR3 length: 15 residues. CDR3 amino acids: CASSLGRLMNTEAFF. CDR3 DNA sequence: TGTGCCAGCAGCTTAGGGCGACTCATGAACACTGAAGCTTTCTTT.